This T cell receptor beta chain was captured by sequencing in a study of blood T cell repertoires in COVID-19. As for the study in general: Samples of COVID-19 (acute and convalescent) were obtained from the United States, Italy and Spain. T cells, B-cell-depleted T cells, or PBMCs supplied cDNA or gDNA.

In the original workflow: Scientists estimated how many nucleated cells there were by amplifying reference gene primers. Only in-frame clones appear in the TCRdb table, and some are missing; sequencing was by immunoSEQ multiplex PCR. That table gives V, J and clone size, and the DNA gave D and trimming. In the table there are approximately 350,000 clones, around 92% of which are singletons. The ends lost 5 bases at V and 1 base at J; junction bases unmatched: 7. The CDR3 has 16 amino acids. The V gene's germline CDR1 is MNHEY and CDR2 SMNVEV (reference sequence). Sequenced: peripheral blood. The clonotype originates from a man aged 35-49 years with acute or convalescent COVID-19. The gene calls are TRBV27 and TRBJ2-1; 8 nucleotides align to TRBD2. CDR3 loop: CASSLEAGVSYNEQFF. The CDR3 DNA is TGTGCCAGCAGTCTAGAAGCGGGAGTTTCCTACAATGAGCAGTTCTTC.